A single sample is the source of the 20 T cell receptor beta chains below, sequenced in a study of CD8 T cells in ankylosing spondylitis. TCRdb fed the 5' RACE reads into MiXCR, producing one record per CDR3 protein. Here the sample spans 200,000 to 250,000 distinct CDR3 sequences, around 8% being singletons. Input material: blood, either unsorted or a sorted T cell fraction (not recorded which). These receptors all come from a female donor with ankylosing spondylitis or in good health (not recorded which).

This clonotype was recorded many times. The chain couples TRBV5-4 to TRBJ1-6; the match to TRBD1 covers 7 bases. After removal of 4 bases from V and 0 bases from J, the junction contained 4 bases not matched to a gene. The CDR3 has 16 amino acids. Germline V lookup: CDR1 SGHNT, CDR2 YYREEE (reference sequence). The DNA for the CDR3 is TGTGCCAGCAGCCCGGGACAGTTCTCCTATAATTCACCCCTCCACTTT. Translating it yields CASSPGQFSYNSPLHF.

This chain joins TRBV23-1 and TRBJ2-5; a possible D gene is TRBD1 (5 bases). TRBV23-1 is an ORF for which the function is uncertain. V gave up 4 bases and J gave up 2 bases, with 23 bases separating them. The CDR3 runs 18 residues. The CDR3 here is CASSPRAGKATRQETQYF. The CDR3 coding sequence is TGCGCCAGCAGTCCTCGAGCAGGGAAAGCTACCCGGCAAGAGACCCAGTACTTC.

Ten or more counts support this clonotype. This rearrangement joins TRBV7-9 to TRBJ1-2, with no clear D. The germline gives CDR1 SEHNR, CDR2 FQNEAQ (reference sequence). V shed 1 base and J shed 3 bases, with 9 bases lying between them. The CDR3 spans 14 residues. CDR3 protein: CASSLERGYYGYTF. Here the CDR3 DNA reads TGTGCCAGCAGCTTAGAGCGGGGTTACTATGGCTACACCTTC.

This clonotype was found many times. The V gene is TRBV20-1, the J gene TRBJ2-7; D is uncertain. There are 13 residues in the CDR3. V shed 2 bases and J shed 5 bases, with 13 bases lying between them. CDR1 DFQATT and CDR2 SNEGSKA come from the germline V gene (reference sequence). For the CDR3, the DNA is TGCAGTGCTAGACCCAGTGGGCGCCACGAGCAGTACTTC. Translated: CSARPSGRHEQYF.

This clonotype was seen a handful of times. This chain uses TRBV7-9 with TRBJ1-1; maybe TRBD1 (6 bases). The length of the CDR3 is 13 residues. CDR1 and CDR2 from the germline V gene are SEHNR and FQNEAQ (reference sequence). V shed 3 bases and J shed 6 bases, with 11 bases lying between them. The CDR3 DNA follows: TGTGCCAGCAGCTTGTCGGGGGCGGCTGAAGCTTTCTTT. Encoded protein: CASSLSGAAEAFF. Using reference TRBV7-9 and TRBJ1-1 for the parts outside the CDR3, the full variable domain is DTGVSQNPRHKITKRGQNVTFRCDPISEHNRLYWYRQTLGQGPEFLTYFQNEAQLEKSRLLSDRFSAERPKGSFSTLEIQRTEQGDSAMYLCASSLSGAAEAFFGQGTRLTVV.

This clonotype was counted at least ten times. The V call is TRBV20-1, the J call TRBJ2-1; TRBD2 matches at 7 bases. Germline assignment: CDR1 DFQATT and CDR2 SNEGSKA (reference sequence). This CDR3 spans 14 amino acids. Losses at the gene ends were 7 bases for V and 5 bases for J; bases not matched to a gene: 11. The CDR3 reads CSVLSGVDDNEQFF. For the CDR3, the DNA is TGCAGTGTCCTAAGCGGGGTAGACGACAATGAGCAGTTCTTC.

This clonotype was counted between two and nine times. The chain carries TRBV4-3 and TRBJ1-6; D remains unclear. Looked up from germline, CDR1 is LGHNA and CDR2 is YSLEER. Trimming removed 0 bases at V and 10 bases at J, with 10 bases between. This CDR3 contains 14 residues. The CDR3 here is CASSQEAGGSPLHF. As DNA, the CDR3 is TGCGCCAGCAGCCAAGAAGCTGGCGGATCACCCCTCCACTTT.

Many counts were recorded for this clonotype. The genes are TRBV5-1 and TRBJ2-3; 7 bases agree with TRBD1. V trimming: 0 bases; J trimming: 4 bases; junction bases outside the gene matches: 5. The CDR3 contains 15 residues. Germline V gene data show CDR1 as SGHRS and CDR2 as YFSETQ. The CDR3 is CASSLGDRVADTQYF. The CDR3 coding sequence is TGCGCCAGCAGCTTGGGAGACAGGGTGGCAGATACGCAGTATTTT.

The table lists this clonotype with many counts. J is TRBJ2-3 and V is TRBV6-1; 7 nucleotides agree with TRBD2. The CDR3 length is 16 residues. Germline values: CDR1 MNHNS, CDR2 SASEGT. Unmatched junction bases numbered 12, after V lost 5 bases and J lost 4 bases. Here the CDR3 reads CASSPLGSGTADTQYF. CDR3 bases: TGTGCCAGCAGTCCCTTAGGGAGCGGGACCGCAGATACGCAGTATTTT.

This clonotype has at least ten counts. The rearrangement joins TRBV7-2 to TRBJ2-1; 11 nucleotides align to TRBD2. CDR1 is SGHTA and CDR2 is FQGNSA in the germline V gene. The CDR3 is 17 residues long. V lost 1 base, J lost 1 base, and 3 bases stayed unmatched. CDR3 nucleotides: TGTGCCAGCAGCTTAGGCTCTAGCGGGAGGTCCTACAATGAGCAGTTCTTC. This translates into CASSLGSSGRSYNEQFF. Variable domain in full (rest from reference TRBV7-2 and TRBJ2-1): GAGVSQSPSNKVTEKGKDVELRCDPISGHTALYWYRQSLGQGLEFLIYFQGNSAPDKSGLPSDRFSAERTGGSVSTLTIQRTQQEDSAVYLCASSLGSSGRSYNEQFFGPGTRLTVL.

This clonotype appeared once. CDR3 protein: CAFCPGLAGGTPQETQYF. CDR3 in DNA: TGTGCCTTCTGTCCGGGACTAGCGGGAGGAACCCCACAAGAGACCCAGTACTTC. This chain joins TRBV3-1 and TRBJ2-5; 15 bases match TRBD2. V lost 11 bases to trimming and J lost 2 bases; unmatched junction nucleotides: 15. Germline V gene lookup returns CDR1 LGHDT and CDR2 YNNKEL (reference sequence). There are 18 residues in the CDR3.

There are many counts of this clonotype. J is TRBJ2-1 and V is TRBV29-1, with D possibly TRBD1 on 5 matching bases. The CDR3 covers 15 residues. Trimming took off 8 bases at V and 6 bases at J, with 23 bases between the two ends. Germline loops: CDR1 SQVTM, CDR2 ANQGSEA. As DNA, the CDR3 is TGCAGCCCACTGCCGCCCGGCAGGGCCGTCAATGAGCAGTTCTTC. It specifies CSPLPPGRAVNEQFF.

This clonotype occurred many times. The chain joins TRBV5-1 to TRBJ2-7; D is undetermined. The V gene lost 4 bases and the J gene lost 0 bases, with 5 bases spanning the gap. Per germline, CDR1 SGHRS and CDR2 YFSETQ. The CDR3 sequence is 12 residues long. The CDR3 DNA reads TGCGCCAGCAGCGCGAACTCCTACGAGCAGTACTTC. Protein: CASSANSYEQYF. Full variable domain (rest looked up from reference TRBV5-1 and TRBJ2-7): KAGVTQTPRYLIKTRGQQVTLSCSPISGHRSVSWYQQTPGQGLQFLFEYFSETQRNKGNFPGRFSGRQFSNSRSEMNVSTLELGDSALYLCASSANSYEQYFGPGTRLTVT.

This clonotype was detected many times. The chain uses TRBV20-1 and TRBJ2-5; 10 nucleotides line up with TRBD2. Trimming at V came to 5 bases and at J to 4 bases, leaving 7 bases not matched to a gene. CDR3 length: 14 amino acids. Germline V lookup: CDR1 DFQATT, CDR2 SNEGSKA (reference sequence). The CDR3 region has the DNA TGCAGTGCTGGTCGGACTAGCGGCTCAGAGACCCAGTACTTC. Residues: CSAGRTSGSETQYF.

This clonotype occurred many times. This chain connects TRBV29-1 to TRBJ2-7; D unclear. Trimming pared 7 bases from V and 2 bases from J, leaving 9 bases between. Germline V gene lookup returns CDR1 SQVTM and CDR2 ANQGSEA. The CDR3 sequence is 11 residues long. As DNA, the CDR3 is TGCAGCGCCGACACCGCCTACGAGCAGTACTTC. This encodes CSADTAYEQYF.

This clonotype was seen repeatedly, ten times or more. The rearrangement uses TRBV12-3 or TRBV12-4 and TRBJ2-3, with D tentatively TRBD1 (5 bases). This CDR3 has 14 residues. The V gene lost 6 bases and the J gene lost 0 bases, with 10 bases spanning the gap. The CDR3 nucleotides read TGTGCCAGCAGGGGGCAGCTCAGCACAGATACGCAGTATTTT. Translating it yields CASRGQLSTDTQYF.

This clonotype was found many times. The CDR3 coding sequence is TGTGCCAGCAGTTACTCGAGATATTCCGGCCTCGGTGAGCAGTACTTC. Its translation: CASSYSRYSGLGEQYF. The gene calls are TRBV6-5 and TRBJ2-7; D unclear. Germline V gives CDR1 MNHEY, CDR2 SVGAGI. Trimming stripped 0 bases from V and 7 bases from J, with 19 bases between. CDR3 length equals 16 residues.

This clonotype appeared many times. The V gene is TRBV9, the J gene TRBJ2-5; possibly TRBD1 or TRBD2 for D (6 bases each). The V gene lost 3 bases and the J gene lost 7 bases, with 22 bases spanning the gap. The CDR3 is 16 residues long. Looked up from germline, CDR1 is SGDLS and CDR2 is YYNGEE. Written as DNA, the CDR3 is TGTGCCAGCAGCGCCACTTCAGGAGGGGGAGTTGGGACCCAGTACTTC. Amino acids: CASSATSGGGVGTQYF.

This clonotype was detected a few times. J is TRBJ2-3 and V is TRBV5-1; D unresolved. Germline assignment: CDR1 SGHRS and CDR2 YFSETQ. V was shortened by 3 bases and J by 0 bases, with 5 bases between the two germline ends. This CDR3 has 13 residues. CDR3 region: CASSSYSTDTQYF. CDR3 DNA sequence: TGCGCCAGCAGCTCGTACAGCACAGATACGCAGTATTTT.

This clonotype was found a few times. The rearrangement uses TRBV7-2 and TRBJ2-3; 10 bases map to TRBD2. The CDR3 loop spans 15 amino acids. The V segment lost 2 bases and the J segment 6 bases; nucleotides outside the gene matches: 5. CDR1 and CDR2 (germline): SGHTA, FQGNSA. CDR3 in amino acids: CASSLLGLASDTQYF. CDR3 bases: TGTGCCAGCAGCTTACTGGGACTAGCGTCTGATACGCAGTATTTT.